The 10 T cell receptor beta chains presented below share a single source sample, sequenced in a study of cytomegalovirus exposure and HLA in healthy donors. PCR was performed using 60 Vbeta and 13 Jbeta primers. Profiled with immunoSEQ multiplex PCR; TCRdb holds only in-frame clones, not every one. Among 100,000 or so clones listed, roughly 70% were seen once. What was sequenced was PBMCs. The receptors shown here come from a man aged 40-55 years in good health and CMV-seropositive.

The chain carries TRBV25-1 and TRBJ2-3; D call uncertain. CDR1 and CDR2 from the germline V gene are MGHDK and SYGVNS. This CDR3 spans 13 amino acids. V shed 5 bases and J shed 3 bases, with 9 bases lying between them. The CDR3 DNA follows: TGTGCCAGCAGTCCCCTAGAAACAGATACGCAGTATTTT. It specifies CASSPLETDTQYF.

The chain uses TRBV9 and TRBJ2-2, with 7 bases that match TRBD2. The germline V gene has CDR1 SGDLS and CDR2 YYNGEE. V dropped 0 bases and J dropped 4; count of bases not matched to a gene: 9. CDR3 size: 17 residues. The CDR3, as DNA: TGTGCCAGCAGCGTAGCGGTGGGAGGGCCTGGCACCGGGGAGCTGTTTTTT. Its translation is CASSVAVGGPGTGELFF.

This sequence joins TRBV5-6 and TRBJ2-7; possible D gene TRBD2, 5 bases. V was pared by 10 bases and J by 5 bases, with 19 bases between. Looked up from germline, CDR1 is SGHDT and CDR2 is YYEEEE. This CDR3 region has 13 residues. CDR3 in DNA: TGTGCCTCAGCATCCCGGGGTCCGGACGAGCAGTACGTC. This translates into CASASRGPDEQYV.

CDR3: CASSKAGSVYQPQHF. For the CDR3, the DNA is TGTGCCAGTTCTAAGGCAGGGTCGGTGTATCAGCCCCAGCATTTT. The chain combines TRBV19 with TRBJ1-5; maybe TRBD1 (5 bases). This CDR3 is 15 amino acids long. The V gene lost 8 bases and the J gene lost 5 bases, with 19 bases spanning the gap. Germline CDR1 and CDR2: LNHDA and SQIVND (reference sequence).

The chain links TRBV9 to TRBJ1-5; maybe TRBD1 (6 bases). Trimming took off 3 bases at V and 0 bases at J, with 10 bases between the two ends. From germline, CDR1 is SGDLS and CDR2 YYNGEE. This CDR3 spans 15 amino acids. The CDR3 loop is CASSEGQNSNQPQHF. CDR3 nucleotides: TGTGCCAGCAGCGAAGGACAGAATAGCAATCAGCCCCAGCATTTT.

This clone was counted a few times. The chain links TRBV27 to TRBJ2-1, with TRBD2 identical over 10 bases. The CDR3 totals 15 residues. With V trimmed by 3 bases and J by 9 bases, 8 bases remained unmatched. Germline loops: CDR1 MNHEY, CDR2 SMNVEV (reference sequence). CDR3 loop: CASSFRLAGAGEQFF. The CDR3, as DNA: TGTGCCAGCAGTTTCAGGCTAGCGGGAGCAGGTGAGCAGTTCTTC.

The rearrangement joins TRBV6-5 to TRBJ1-1; TRBD1 aligns across 7 bases. The CDR3 runs to 15 residues. Germline V gene data show CDR1 as MNHEY and CDR2 as SVGAGI. The ends lost 5 bases at V and 0 bases at J; junction bases unmatched: 6. The CDR3 sequence is CASSPPTGMNTEAFF. CDR3 coding DNA: TGTGCCAGCAGTCCCCCGACAGGGATGAACACTGAAGCTTTCTTT.

The chain combines TRBV4-1 with TRBJ1-4; unclear D gene. Germline lookup yields CDR1 MGHRA and CDR2 YSYEKL. This CDR3 is 11 amino acids long. The V end lost 8 bases, the J end lost 7 bases, and 8 bases lay between the germline ends. CDR3 amino acids: CASGRVEKLFF. CDR3 nucleotide sequence: TGCGCCAGCGGGCGGGTTGAAAAACTGTTTTTT.

The chain carries TRBV10-3 and TRBJ2-3; D gene ambiguous. The V end was cut by 2 bases, the J end by 4 bases, with 10 bases between. Germline CDR1 ENHRY, CDR2 SYGVKD. CDR3 length: 14 amino acids. The CDR3 DNA is TGTGCCATCAGTGAGCTGGCGGCTTCAGATACGCAGTATTTT. Residues: CAISELAASDTQYF.

The genes are TRBV7-7 and TRBJ2-1; D remains ambiguous. V lost 1 base and J lost 8, with 9 bases in between. This CDR3 has 13 residues. Germline values: CDR1 SSHAT, CDR2 FNYEAQ (reference sequence). The CDR3 loop reads CASSLDPRDEQFF. In DNA form, the CDR3 reads TGTGCCAGCAGCTTAGACCCACGGGATGAGCAGTTCTTC.